Listed here are 31 T cell receptor beta chains from one sample, sequenced in a study of blood T cell repertoires in COVID-19. Profiled with immunoSEQ multiplex PCR; TCRdb holds only in-frame clones, not every one. The table shows approximately 210,000 clones, with over 65% occurring only once. Material: PBMCs or T cells enriched from blood (not recorded which). All receptors derive from a woman aged 55-69 years who had recovered from COVID-19.

This clone was counted once. This sequence joins TRBV19 and TRBJ1-5; 8 bases line up with TRBD1. Germline CDR1 reads LNHDA; CDR2 reads SQIVND (reference sequence). The CDR3 length is 15 residues. After removal of 7 bases from V and 5 bases from J, the junction contained 10 bases not matched to a gene. In DNA form, the CDR3 reads TGTGCCAGTACCAAGGACAGGGAATATCATCAGCCCCAGCATTTT. Its protein product is CASTKDREYHQPQHF.

V usage is TRBV6-5 and J usage is TRBJ1-2; D is undetermined. Germline V CDR1 and CDR2: MNHEY, SVGAGI. Trimming removed 1 base from V and 5 bases from J, with 14 bases in between. The CDR3 consists of 15 residues. The CDR3 nucleotides are TGTGCCAGCAGTTACTGGGGTTCGAGGGCGTATGGCTACACCTTC. Protein sequence: CASSYWGSRAYGYTF.

The chain is built from TRBV7-3 and TRBJ2-1; TRBD2 aligns across 8 bases. V was pared by 5 bases and J by 2 bases, with 5 bases of the junction left unmatched. The CDR3 has 15 amino acids. Germline CDR1 is SGHTA and CDR2 is FQGTGA. Written as DNA, the CDR3 is TGTGCCAGCAGCCCTCCGGGGGGGGCCTACAATGAGCAGTTCTTC. Translated: CASSPPGGAYNEQFF.

The chain has TRBV30 and TRBJ2-3; TRBD1 matches at 7 bases. The germline gives CDR1 GTSNPN, CDR2 SVGIG (reference sequence). There are 13 residues in the CDR3. With V trimmed by 2 bases and J by 1 base, 0 bases remained unmatched. The CDR3 nucleotides are TGTGCCTGGAGTACAGGGGGCACAGATACGCAGTATTTT. It is translated as CAWSTGGTDTQYF.

In the case of this clone: The sample contains more than one DNA sequence encoding this CDR3. The CDR3 DNA is TGTGCCAGCAGTTCCGACAGGGAAAACACTGAAGCTTTCTTT. Amino acids: CASSSDRENTEAFF. The chain couples TRBV6-5 to TRBJ1-1; TRBD1 agrees at 7 bases. V gave up 4 bases and J gave up 2 bases; unmatched junction bases: 4. This CDR3 region has 14 residues. Germline V lookup: CDR1 MNHEY, CDR2 SVGAGI.

The CDR3 loop reads CASMGASYEQYF. CDR3 coding DNA: TGTGCCAGCATGGGAGCCTCCTACGAGCAGTACTTC. The chain is built from TRBV27 and TRBJ2-7, with D tentatively TRBD2 (5 bases). The V end was cut by 7 bases, the J end by 0 bases, with 7 bases between. The germline CDR1 and CDR2 sequences are MNHEY and SMNVEV (reference sequence). The CDR3 sequence is 12 residues long.

V gene TRBV6-1 combines with J gene TRBJ1-1, with a tentative D call TRBD1 (6 bases). CDR3 length: 14 amino acids. Germline V gene data show CDR1 as MNHNS and CDR2 as SASEGT. V was trimmed by 2 bases and J by 4 bases, leaving 11 bases between them. CDR3 DNA: TGTGCCAGCAGTGAACAGGGGACGGGCACTGAAGCTTTCTTT. Protein product: CASSEQGTGTEAFF.

The V gene is TRBV19, the J gene TRBJ1-2; weak D call: TRBD1 (5 bases). Looked up from germline, CDR1 is LNHDA and CDR2 is SQIVND (reference sequence). Trimming left V 7 bases short and J 5 bases short, with 23 bases between. This CDR3 comprises 16 residues. CDR3 DNA sequence: TGTGCCAGTATTCAAAGCGGGGCCGAAGTACGTTATGGCTACACCTTC. Its translation is CASIQSGAEVRYGYTF.

The genes are TRBV9 and TRBJ2-3, with a weak D call TRBD2 (5 bases). Trimming removed 0 bases from V and 6 bases from J, with 14 bases in between. This CDR3 contains 15 residues. CDR1 is SGDLS, CDR2 YYNGEE, per germline. CDR3 nucleotides: TGTGCCAGCAGCGTAGCTGGAACCCCGGGGGATACGCAGTATTTT. Its translation: CASSVAGTPGDTQYF.

The chain carries TRBV7-9 and TRBJ2-2; D perhaps matches TRBD1 (6 bases). V was pared by 7 bases and J by 2 bases, with 8 bases between. This CDR3 has 13 amino acids. Looked up from germline, CDR1 is SEHNR and CDR2 is FQNEAQ (reference sequence). Here the CDR3 DNA reads TGTGCCAGCAAAGGGGGTAACACCGGGGAGCTGTTTTTT. Protein: CASKGGNTGELFF. Full variable domain (missing parts from reference TRBV7-9 and TRBJ2-2): DTGVSQNPRHKITKRGQNVTFRCDPISEHNRLYWYRQTLGQGPEFLTYFQNEAQLEKSRLLSDRFSAERPKGSFSTLEIQRTEQGDSAMYLCASKGGNTGELFFGEGSRLTVL.

The V gene is TRBV10-1, the J gene TRBJ1-1, with D hard to call. CDR1 WNHNN and CDR2 SYGVQD come from the germline V gene (reference sequence). Trimming took off 1 base at V and 5 bases at J, with 8 bases between the two ends. The CDR3 has 13 amino acids. This CDR3 is CASSEYRGTEAFF. In nucleotides, the CDR3 is TGCGCCAGCAGTGAGTATCGGGGAACTGAAGCTTTCTTT.

V usage is TRBV6-5 and J usage is TRBJ2-2; D is undetermined. With 2 bases removed from V and 2 bases from J, the gap between germline ends came to 9 bases. The CDR3 covers 15 residues. Germline assignment: CDR1 MNHEY and CDR2 SVGAGI. For the CDR3, the DNA is TGTGCCAGCAGTTACGGCCAGACTAACACCGGGGAGCTGTTTTTT. Translated, it gives CASSYGQTNTGELFF.

The V gene is TRBV5-1, the J gene TRBJ2-5; 10 bases map to TRBD2. The trim removed 0 bases at V and 5 bases at J, leaving 7 bases unmatched. In germline, CDR1 is SGHRS, CDR2 YFSETQ. The CDR3 sequence is 16 residues long. Written as DNA, the CDR3 is TGCGCCAGCAGCTTGGAGCCTAGCGGGGGTGTGGAGACCCAGTACTTC. Protein: CASSLEPSGGVETQYF.

This clone has only a few counts. This rearrangement joins TRBV7-9 to TRBJ1-6, with TRBD1 matching over 7 bases. V lost 3 bases, J lost 7 bases, and 3 bases stayed unmatched. Germline values: CDR1 SEHNR, CDR2 FQNEAQ (reference sequence). CDR3 length: 14 residues. Here the CDR3 DNA reads TGTGCCAGCAGCTTGGGACAGACCAATTCACCCCTCCACTTT. It yields the protein CASSLGQTNSPLHF.

This clone has only one observation. The chain links TRBV5-4 to TRBJ2-7; D gene uncertain. The CDR3 has 14 amino acids. Germline V gives CDR1 SGHNT, CDR2 YYREEE (reference sequence). V gave up 3 bases and J gave up 1 base, with 11 bases separating them. The CDR3 sequence: CASSSRDGSYEQYF. The DNA of the CDR3 is TGTGCCAGCAGCTCCCGCGATGGTTCCTACGAGCAGTACTTC.

The CDR3 is CASSLRPQTGKETQYF. In DNA, the CDR3 is TGTGCCAGCAGCTTAAGGCCCCAAACGGGGAAAGAGACCCAGTACTTC. J is TRBJ2-5 and V is TRBV7-9, with D perhaps matching TRBD2 (5 bases). The germline V gene encodes CDR1 SEHNR and CDR2 FQNEAQ (reference sequence). The CDR3 is 16 amino acids. Deletions cut 2 bases from V and 3 bases from J, with 16 bases between.

The V gene is TRBV29-1, the J gene TRBJ2-3; 8 bases are shared with TRBD1. CDR3 length: 15 residues. Trimming removed 4 bases from V and 6 bases from J; junction bases left unmatched: 12. The germline V gene has CDR1 SQVTM and CDR2 ANQGSEA. CDR3: CSVAGSGTGGDTQYF. CDR3 sequence (DNA): TGCAGCGTTGCGGGGTCCGGGACAGGAGGGGATACGCAGTATTTT.

V gene TRBV5-1 combines with J gene TRBJ1-1, with 8 bases fitting TRBD1. Germline V gene sequence: CDR1 SGHRS, CDR2 YFSETQ. This CDR3 has 13 amino acids. V shed 6 bases and J 5 bases; nucleotides not matched to a gene: 6. CDR3: CASKAGGETEAFF. DNA of the CDR3: TGCGCCAGCAAGGCAGGGGGCGAAACTGAAGCTTTCTTT. Full variable domain (outside the CDR3, taken from reference TRBV5-1 and TRBJ1-1): KAGVTQTPRYLIKTRGQQVTLSCSPISGHRSVSWYQQTPGQGLQFLFEYFSETQRNKGNFPGRFSGRQFSNSRSEMNVSTLELGDSALYLCASKAGGETEAFFGQGTRLTVV.

This clone is medium-sized by share. This chain joins TRBV4-2 and TRBJ2-6, with D maybe TRBD2 (5 bases). V dropped 0 bases and J dropped 2 bases, with 8 bases sitting between them. CDR3 length equals 16 residues. Germline CDR1 reads LGHNA; CDR2 reads YNFKEQ. CDR3 DNA: TGTGCCAGCAGCCAAGATGACGGGGCTGGGGCCAACGTCCTGACTTTC. Residues: CASSQDDGAGANVLTF.

The V call is TRBV2, the J call TRBJ1-1, with D perhaps matching TRBD1 (6 bases). The CDR3 runs 13 residues. CDR1 and CDR2 (germline): SNHLY, FYNNEI. V dropped 7 bases and J dropped 1 base, with 10 bases sitting between them. The CDR3 nucleotides are TGTGCCAGCAAGTTGACAGGGAACACTGAAGCTTTCTTT. Residues: CASKLTGNTEAFF.

This rearrangement joins TRBV3-1 (or the pseudogene TRBV3-2) to TRBJ2-3; D remains unclear. This CDR3 region has 15 residues. V lost 4 bases and J lost 1, with 12 bases in between. Germline assignment: CDR1 LGHDT and CDR2 YNNKEL (reference sequence). CDR3 amino acids: CASSPLVRGTDTQYF. DNA of the CDR3: TGTGCCAGCAGCCCCCTGGTTCGGGGCACAGATACGCAGTATTTT.

The chain uses TRBV5-1 and TRBJ2-6; D is possibly TRBD1 (6 bases). The length of the CDR3 is 16 residues. Trimming removed 3 bases at V and 2 bases at J, with 12 bases between. Germline V lookup: CDR1 SGHRS, CDR2 YFSETQ. The CDR3 is CASSWTRTAGANVLTF. The CDR3 region has the DNA TGCGCCAGCAGCTGGACGCGGACAGCTGGGGCCAACGTCCTGACTTTC.

The chain combines TRBV13 with TRBJ1-6; D is perhaps TRBD1 (6 bases). The germline V gene has CDR1 PRHDT and CDR2 FYEKMQ (reference sequence). V lost 5 bases, J lost 7 bases, and 9 bases lay in between. The CDR3 contains 13 residues. The CDR3, as DNA: TGTGCCAGCAGCCCGGACAGAAATTCACCCCTCCACTTT. Translating gives CASSPDRNSPLHF. The full variable domain, its missing parts supplied by reference TRBV13 and TRBJ1-6, is AAGVIQSPRHLIKEKRETATLKCYPIPRHDTVYWYQQGPGQDPQFLISFYEKMQSDKGSIPDRFSAQQFSDYHSELNMSSLELGDSALYFCASSPDRNSPLHFGNGTRLTVT.

The chain carries TRBV2 and TRBJ1-6; 8 bases are shared with TRBD1. CDR3 length: 14 amino acids. Germline loops: CDR1 SNHLY, CDR2 FYNNEI. V lost 2 bases, J lost 8 bases, and 2 bases stayed unmatched. Written as DNA, the CDR3 is TGTGCCAGCAGTGAACAGGGGGCCTATTCACCCCTCCACTTT. It specifies CASSEQGAYSPLHF.

CDR3 sequence reads: CASSLMARVNEQFF. In nucleotides, the CDR3 is TGTGCCAGCAGTCTAATGGCGAGGGTCAATGAGCAGTTCTTC. J is TRBJ2-1 and V is TRBV27; D is perhaps TRBD2 (5 bases). Between the trimmed V and J ends, which lost 5 bases and 6 bases, there was a span of 14 bases. CDR1 is MNHEY and CDR2 is SMNVEV in the germline V gene (reference sequence). This CDR3 has 14 residues.

The genes are TRBV7-8 and TRBJ2-1; 7 bases are shared with TRBD2. Germline V CDR1 and CDR2: SGHVS, FQNEAQ. V shed 1 base and J 7 bases; nucleotides not matched to a gene: 10. This CDR3 has 16 residues. CDR3 sequence: CASSLVTLAALNEQFF. CDR3 bases: TGTGCCAGCAGCTTAGTAACCCTAGCGGCGTTAAATGAGCAGTTCTTC.

The V and J genes are TRBV19 and TRBJ1-2, with 7 nucleotides matching TRBD1. The germline CDR1 and CDR2 sequences are LNHDA and SQIVND (reference sequence). CDR3 length: 16 residues. Germline trimming cut 5 bases from V and 3 bases from J; bases unmatched to any gene: 12. The CDR3 loop is CASSSRLVRGDYGYTF. The CDR3 nucleotides are TGTGCCAGTAGTTCTCGTCTGGTCAGGGGGGACTATGGCTACACCTTC.

V and J are TRBV11-2 and TRBJ2-3, with a weak D call TRBD1 (6 bases). The CDR3 consists of 15 residues. CDR1 is SGHAT, CDR2 FQNNGV, per germline. Trimming removed 5 bases at V and 1 base at J, with 13 bases between. CDR3 in amino acids: CASSTWDTGTDTQYF. Written as DNA, the CDR3 is TGTGCCAGCAGCACCTGGGACACCGGCACAGATACGCAGTATTTT.

The chain employs TRBV7-8 and TRBJ2-3; TRBD1 matches at 7 bases. V lost 5 bases, J lost 0 bases, and 14 bases stayed unmatched. The CDR3 is 18 amino acids. The germline V gene has CDR1 SGHVS and CDR2 FQNEAQ. CDR3 nucleotide sequence: TGTGCCAGCAGCCCTCGAGAACAGGGGATCTTAAGCACAGATACGCAGTATTTT. Translating gives CASSPREQGILSTDTQYF.

The sample holds a few counts of this clone. The chain carries TRBV27 and TRBJ2-1; 13 bases match TRBD2. The CDR3 spans 15 residues. CDR1 and CDR2 (germline): MNHEY, SMNVEV (reference sequence). V gave up 7 bases and J gave up 7 bases; unmatched junction bases: 7. CDR3 DNA sequence: TGTGCCAGCACCCTTGGGACTAGCGGGATTAATGAGCAGTTCTTC. Protein product: CASTLGTSGINEQFF.

The chain links TRBV18 to TRBJ1-3, with D tentatively TRBD1 (5 bases). Germline CDR1 is KGHSH and CDR2 is LQKENI. The CDR3 length is 16 residues. V lost 1 base and J 0 bases, leaving 10 bases between the germline ends. Written as DNA, the CDR3 is TGTGCCAGCTCACCACAACGGACAACCTCTGGAAACACCATATATTTT. Translated: CASSPQRTTSGNTIYF.